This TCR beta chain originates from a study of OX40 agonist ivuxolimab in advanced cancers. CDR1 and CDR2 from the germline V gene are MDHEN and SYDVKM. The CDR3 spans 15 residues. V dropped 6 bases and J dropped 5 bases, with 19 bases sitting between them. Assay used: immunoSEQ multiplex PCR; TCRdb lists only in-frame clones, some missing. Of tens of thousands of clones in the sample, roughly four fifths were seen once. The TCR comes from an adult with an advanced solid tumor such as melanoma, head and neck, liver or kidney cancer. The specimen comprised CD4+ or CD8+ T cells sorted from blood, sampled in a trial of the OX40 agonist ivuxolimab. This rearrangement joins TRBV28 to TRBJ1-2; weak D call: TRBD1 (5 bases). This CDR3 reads CASRGVKGGWYGYTF. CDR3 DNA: TGTGCCAGCAGGGGGGTCAAAGGAGGGTGGTATGGCTACACCTTC.